The 12 T cell receptor beta chains reported below all come from one sample, sequenced in a study of T-cell reconstitution after alpha-beta-depleted transplantation in children. Unique molecular identifiers were incorporated into the prepared TCRbeta library. TCRdb itself ran the PCR reads through MiXCR, one entry per CDR3 protein. Among under 400,000 distinct CDR3 sequences listed, 23% were seen once. The sequences come from PBMCs, mostly from graft donor cells, collected 180 days after TCRalphabeta/CD19-depleted stem cell transplant. The receptors originated from a male patient between 5 and 17 years old who had a stem cell transplant for acute lymphoblastic leukemia, so the T cells may come from the graft donor.

The rearrangement links TRBV7-7 to TRBJ2-5, with D hard to call. Trimming shortened V by 1 base and J by 1 base, and 10 bases separated the two germline ends. CDR1 SSHAT and CDR2 FNYEAQ come from the germline V gene (reference sequence). CDR3 length: 15 residues. The DNA of the CDR3 is TGTGCCAGCAGCTTAGTAGTCGGGTCCCAAGAGACCCAGTACTTC. It codes for CASSLVVGSQETQYF.

In this sample, this clonotype turned up a few times. The gene calls are TRBV20-1 and TRBJ2-3; 11 nucleotides line up with TRBD2. Germline V lookup: CDR1 DFQATT, CDR2 SNEGSKA (reference sequence). V shed 6 bases and J 3 bases; nucleotides not matched to a gene: 8. CDR3 length: 15 residues. As DNA, the CDR3 is TGCAGTGCAGGGGATACTAGCGGGAGAACAGATACGCAGTATTTT. Protein: CSAGDTSGRTDTQYF.

Note on this clonotype: A read error may produce the germline difference seen at one junction end. The V and J genes are TRBV9 and TRBJ2-1, with 8 bases lining up with TRBD1. Germline V gives CDR1 SGDLS, CDR2 YYNGEE. The CDR3 loop spans 14 amino acids. CDR3 residues: CASSVPDRDNEQSF. CDR3 in DNA: TGTGCCAGCAGCGTCCCGGACAGGGACAATGAGCAGTCCTTC.

This sequence joins TRBV19 and TRBJ1-1, with D possibly being TRBD1 (5 bases). Trimming removed 2 bases at V and 5 bases at J, with 24 bases between. This CDR3 contains 18 residues. Germline CDR1 reads LNHDA; CDR2 reads SQIVND (reference sequence). As DNA, the CDR3 is TGTGCCAGTAGTATAAAGGGATCCAGGCTCCGGGGCGGGACTGAAGCTTTCTTT. This translates into CASSIKGSRLRGGTEAFF.

This clonotype came up a few times. The V and J genes are TRBV9 and TRBJ2-1; TRBD2 agrees at 15 bases. Germline loops: CDR1 SGDLS, CDR2 YYNGEE. CDR3 size: 18 residues. V lost 3 bases to trimming and J lost 0 bases; unmatched junction nucleotides: 4. The chain's CDR3 is CASSAGLAGGSSYNEQFF. The DNA for the CDR3 is TGTGCCAGCAGCGCGGGACTAGCGGGAGGATCCTCCTACAATGAGCAGTTCTTC.

This clonotype was seen a handful of times. V is TRBV7-6 and J is TRBJ2-7; D not resolved. CDR1 and CDR2 from the germline V gene are SGHVS and FNYEAQ. V lost 5 bases and J lost 1, with 12 bases in between. The CDR3 consists of 14 residues. The CDR3 loop is CASSLTPLSYEQYF. As DNA, the CDR3 is TGTGCCAGCAGCCTTACACCTTTATCCTACGAGCAGTACTTC.

This clonotype was seen ten or more times. The chain combines TRBV5-1 with TRBJ2-2; D gene uncertain. The germline V and J ends were trimmed by 6 bases and 0 bases, with 12 bases remaining between them. The CDR3 spans 15 residues. Germline CDR1 is SGHRS and CDR2 is YFSETQ. The CDR3 region is CASMGSPSNTGELFF. DNA of the CDR3: TGCGCCAGCATGGGGTCCCCATCGAACACCGGGGAGCTGTTTTTT.

The J gene is TRBJ2-5, the V gene TRBV7-6; TRBD1 matches 8 bases. The CDR3 is made up of 15 amino acids. The germline CDR1 and CDR2 sequences are SGHVS and FNYEAQ. V lost 5 bases and J lost 5; bases outside the gene matches: 10. The CDR3 reads CASSRAGQGRETQYF. As DNA, the CDR3 is TGTGCCAGCAGCCGCGCAGGACAGGGCCGTGAGACCCAGTACTTC.

This clonotype was counted a few times. V is TRBV5-1 and J is TRBJ2-3; D unresolved. V lost 5 bases and J lost 5, with 18 bases in between. Germline V gene data show CDR1 as SGHRS and CDR2 as YFSETQ. The CDR3 has 15 amino acids. In DNA, the CDR3 is TGCGCCAGCAGATTTAATGTAGGTTCACAAGATACGCAGTATTTT. Its protein product is CASRFNVGSQDTQYF.

The chain is built from TRBV7-2 and TRBJ1-1; a weak D match, TRBD1 (6 bases). The CDR3 totals 15 residues. Per the germline V gene, CDR1 is SGHTA and CDR2 is FQGNSA. Trimming removed 3 bases from V and 0 bases from J, with 11 bases in between. The CDR3 DNA reads as TGTGCCAGCAGCTTTAACCCAGGGGTGAACACTGAAGCTTTCTTT. It codes for CASSFNPGVNTEAFF.

V gene TRBV4-1 combines with J gene TRBJ2-5, with D possibly being TRBD2 (5 bases). Germline CDR1 and CDR2: MGHRA and YSYEKL. V shed 6 bases and J shed 5 bases, with 19 bases lying between them. The CDR3 sequence is 15 residues long. As DNA, the CDR3 is TGCGCCAGCAGGAAGGAGGCAGCCCGAAGGGAGACCCAGTACTTC. The encoded protein is CASRKEAARRETQYF.

This clonotype has just a few counts. This sequence joins TRBV5-1 and TRBJ2-5, with D perhaps TRBD2 (6 bases). Germline V gene sequence: CDR1 SGHRS, CDR2 YFSETQ. V was cut by 3 bases and J by 3 bases, with 12 bases left in between. The length of the CDR3 is 14 residues. The CDR3 sequence is CASSYSGTEETQYF. The CDR3 DNA sequence: TGCGCCAGCAGCTACTCCGGGACTGAAGAGACCCAGTACTTC.